One TCR beta chain is described in this entry. The antigen remains undetermined. Trimming took 1 base from V and 3 from J, leaving 21 bases between them. There are 18 residues in the CDR3. Germline V CDR1 and CDR2: LGHNA, YNFKEQ. Indicated time point: week 35, safety follow-up. In the vaccine, a single dose held 300 ug of the mutant IDH1 20-mer peptide, along with topical imiquimod. The data were obtained in a study of a mutant IDH1 vaccine in newly diagnosed glioma. Study as a whole: Once 4-6 weeks had passed after radiotherapy alone, vaccination started, or it started with temozolomide cycles. Averaging roughly 40 years of age, treated patients were roughly 60% male and approximately 40% female.

Profiling relied on immunoSEQ multiplex PCR, and the TCRdb table lists in-frame clones only, not all of them. In the table there are 40,000 to 50,000 clones, around 91% of which are singletons. This sample comprised PBMCs, obtained from a glioma patient whose treatment included an IDH1 peptide vaccine. This receptor was obtained from a man aged 40-49 years with glioma. The chain links TRBV4-2 to TRBJ2-5; D is tentatively TRBD1 or TRBD2 (5 bases each). Here the CDR3 reads CASSQVGVGRRPEETQYF. CDR3 in DNA: TGTGCCAGCAGCCAAGTGGGGGTAGGGCGGAGACCTGAAGAGACCCAGTACTTC.